This TCR beta chain emerged from a study of T cells in Graves' hyperthyroidism and ophthalmopathy. Notes on the study in general: Onset of ophthalmopathy came a median approximately 6 months after the model predicted it. Peripheral blood also featured most of the thyroid clonotypes expanded above 0.001.

Diagnosis rested on symptoms, serum thyroxine and TRAb, thyroid ultrasound, and orbital computed tomography. Germline CDR1 KGHSH, CDR2 LQKENI. There are 14 residues in the CDR3. Trimming cost V 6 bases and J 2 bases, with 13 bases left between them. In this sample, this clonotype turned up many times. The antigen is undetermined. TCR beta CDR3 sequences were amplified from RNA transcripts. The HTBI primer set was used in a first-round RT-PCR of the TCR CDR3. MiXCR, run by TCRdb on the multiplex PCR reads, gives a single entry per CDR3 protein. The table has a few hundred thousand distinct CDR3 sequences, roughly 14% seen once.

The receptor comes from a woman between 18 and 29 years old with Graves' hyperthyroidism. The sequencing sample was made of blood. The V call is TRBV18, the J call TRBJ2-5; perhaps TRBD1 as D (6 bases). CDR3 residues: CASSRQGSQETQYF. For the CDR3, the DNA is TGTGCCAGCTCCCGGCAGGGGAGTCAAGAGACCCAGTACTTC.